This T cell receptor beta chain stems from a study of T-cell memory formation after mild COVID-19. In the study overall: Largely, TCR clusters stayed within a single donor.

V shed 3 bases and J shed 6 bases, with 9 bases lying between them. The CDR3 has 11 residues. Germline loops: CDR1 SQVTM, CDR2 ANQGSEA. Amplification by 5'RACE using constant-segment primers produced TCR alpha and TCR beta cDNA libraries that carried sample barcodes and UMIs. From the 5' RACE reads, TCRdb called clonotypes with MiXCR, one entry per CDR3 protein. The sample consists of around 430,000 distinct CDR3 sequences, 16% of them appearing once. Overall study results and limits: A subset of responding clones appeared in pre-infection memory, suggesting cross-reactive memory joined.

With respect to this clonotype: The antigen remains unidentified.

The specimen was PBMCs or a T cell subset sorted from them (not recorded which). The chain combines TRBV29-1 with TRBJ2-7, with TRBD1 as a possible D gene (5 bases). The sequence was collected from a man between 18 and 29 years old who had mild COVID-19 (a few samples of this study predate the infection). Cell type and time point are not known. The CDR3 DNA reads TGCAGCGTTGAGGTAGGGGTCGAGCAGTACTTC. The encoded protein is CSVEVGVEQYF.